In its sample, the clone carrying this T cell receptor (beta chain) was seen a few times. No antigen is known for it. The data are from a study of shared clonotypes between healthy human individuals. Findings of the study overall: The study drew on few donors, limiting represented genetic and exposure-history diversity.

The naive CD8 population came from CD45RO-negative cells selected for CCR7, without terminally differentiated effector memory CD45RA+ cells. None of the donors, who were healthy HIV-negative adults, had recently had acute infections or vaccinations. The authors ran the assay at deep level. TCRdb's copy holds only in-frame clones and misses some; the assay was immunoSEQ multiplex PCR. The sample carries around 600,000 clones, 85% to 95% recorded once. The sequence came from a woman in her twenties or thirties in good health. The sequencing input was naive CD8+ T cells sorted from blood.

The CDR3 DNA reads as TGTGCCAGCAGCCCAATGGGGGCAGGGAGCGACACTGAAGCTTTCTTT. It translates to CASSPMGAGSDTEAFF. V usage is TRBV13 and J usage is TRBJ1-1; maybe TRBD1 (6 bases). CDR1 is PRHDT and CDR2 is FYEKMQ in the germline V gene (reference sequence). This CDR3 region has 16 residues. Trimming took off 5 bases at V and 3 bases at J, with 19 bases between the two ends.